A selection of T cell receptor beta chains follows, all from one sample in a study of blood T cells in healthy people across ages. TCRdb re-called the 5' RACE reads through MiXCR, storing one row per CDR3 protein. The data contain more than 900,000 distinct CDR3 sequences, 20% to 25% of them singletons. These data were likewise used in another study, on T cells of mothers and their children.

Material for sequencing was blood. The receptor source for this set is a girl aged 2-15 years in good health. Both conserved end residues are part of each CDR3. Fields, in order: D gene, V gene, J gene, clone size, CDR3 DNA, CDR3 protein. The D gene is left open where the match is weak. Expanded clones are given a class, and other clones once, few, many or no size at all.

D: NA; V: TRBV12-3/TRBV12-4; J: TRBJ1-6; size: few; DNA: TGTGCCAGCAGTTTAAGCTATTATTCACCCCTCCACTTT; CDR3: CASSLSYYSPLHF
D: TRBD2; V: TRBV6-5; J: TRBJ2-3; size: few; DNA: TGTGCCAGCAGTTACACGGGGGGAAGCACAGATACGCAGTATTTT; CDR3: CASSYTGGSTDTQYF
D: NA; V: TRBV18; J: TRBJ2-3; size: NA; DNA: TGTGCCAGCTCACCATTTCAACCAGATACGCAGTATTTT; CDR3: CASSPFQPDTQYF
D: NA; V: TRBV7-9; J: TRBJ1-2; size: few; DNA: TGTGCCAGCAGCTCTCCAGGGATCGATGCCTATGGCTACACCTTC; CDR3: CASSSPGIDAYGYTF
D: NA; V: TRBV12-3/TRBV12-4; J: TRBJ2-3; size: few; DNA: TGTGCCAGCAGTTTAAGGTCCAACAGGAGATCATTCACAGATACGCAGTATTTT; CDR3: CASSLRSNRRSFTDTQYF
D: NA; V: TRBV5-5; J: TRBJ2-1; size: NA; DNA: TGTGCCAGCAGCTTCGGAAGCGGCTCCTACAATGAGCAGTTCTTC; CDR3: CASSFGSGSYNEQFF
D: NA; V: TRBV29-1; J: TRBJ2-1; size: NA; DNA: TGCAGCGCCACTACAGACAATGAGCAGTTCTTC; CDR3: CSATTDNEQFF
D: TRBD2; V: TRBV4-3; J: TRBJ2-7; size: NA; DNA: TGCGCCAGCAGCCAAGATCGGTTAGCGGGAGATTCCTACGAGCAGTACTTC; CDR3: CASSQDRLAGDSYEQYF
D: NA; V: TRBV29-1; J: TRBJ2-3; size: NA; DNA: TGCAGCGTTCGGGGGACTCTACCCCAAGATACGCAGTATTTT; CDR3: CSVRGTLPQDTQYF
D: NA; V: TRBV27; J: TRBJ2-7; size: few; DNA: TGTGCCAGCAGTTTCCCGACCGGCGAGCAGTACTTC; CDR3: CASSFPTGEQYF
D: NA; V: TRBV7-2; J: TRBJ2-2; size: NA; DNA: TGTGCCAGCAGCTTCCGGTTGGGGCTCACCGGGGAGCTGTTTTTT; CDR3: CASSFRLGLTGELFF
D: NA; V: TRBV6-6; J: TRBJ1-2; size: NA; DNA: TGTGCCAGCACTAACCCCGGGGACTATGGCTACACCTTC; CDR3: CASTNPGDYGYTF
D: NA; V: TRBV24-1; J: TRBJ2-5; size: many; DNA: TGTGCCACCAGTGACCCTACGGGGGAGACCCAGTACTTC; CDR3: CATSDPTGETQYF
D: TRBD1; V: TRBV15; J: TRBJ2-4; size: many; DNA: TGTGCCACCGGACAGGGGAAAAACATTCAGTACTTC; CDR3: CATGQGKNIQYF
D: TRBD1; V: TRBV7-7; J: TRBJ2-5; size: few; DNA: TGTGCTAGCAGTACCCTGAGACAGGGGGCCGAAGAGACCCAGTACTTC; CDR3: CASSTLRQGAEETQYF
D: NA; V: TRBV4-2; J: TRBJ2-3; size: NA; DNA: TGTGCCAGCAGCCAAGAAATCGATACGCAGTATTTT; CDR3: CASSQEIDTQYF